One and the same sample provided the 11 T cell receptor beta chains below, sequenced in a study of tumor-infiltrating lymphocytes in primary liver carcinoma. From roughly 0.45 ug total RNA, TCR beta cDNA was generated with a primer in the constant region. ARM-PCR, slightly modified, supplied the TCR beta libraries through three nested multiplex PCR rounds. In the first two PCR rounds, TRBV1-TRBV30 forward primers were paired with a C-beta reverse primer, and each round lasted roughly 9 cycles. TCRdb called the multiplex PCR reads again in MiXCR, with one record for every CDR3 protein. The table includes some 30,000 distinct CDR3 sequences, over 65% detected once. Bulk tissue was left unsorted, and RNA and DNA were co-extracted from around 18-30 mg of it. Sequenced material: liver tumor tissue from sampling region 5. The subset here: tumor region T5, tumor centre. The receptors come from a man aged 40-50 years with primary liver carcinoma and hepatitis B virus infection.

A word on this clonotype: A read error may produce the germline difference seen at one junction end. The chain combines TRBV28 with TRBJ2-7; 9 nucleotides agree with TRBD1. There are 14 residues in the CDR3. CDR1 is MDHEN, CDR2 SYDVKM, per germline. DNA of the CDR3: TGTGCCAGCATCCGGACAGGGGATTCCTACGACCAGTACTTC. This sequence encodes CASIRTGDSYDQYF.

This clonotype was recorded once. Because it lacks the conserved phenylalanine or tryptophan at the end, this CDR3 is likely a read error. The limits of the CDR3 on the DNA are not certain, so only TCRdb's listed CDR3 is given. V is TRBV6-2 or TRBV6-3 and J is TRBJ2-7; TRBD2, the table's D call, was not compared with the DNA. From its first to its last residue, the CDR3 has 13 amino acids. Germline assignment: CDR1 MNHEY and CDR2 SVGEGT. CDR3 amino acids: CATRASGRYEQYL.

With regard to this clonotype: This is likely a read error, given that the CDR3 carries no conserved phenylalanine or tryptophan at its end. It is unclear where the CDR3 begins or ends on the DNA, so no DNA is shown, and the CDR3 is as TCRdb lists it. V is TRBV30 and J is TRBJ2-2; the table assigns TRBD1, which was not confirmed against the DNA. The CDR3 is 14 residues long, counting both termini. Germline CDR1 and CDR2: GTSNPN and SVGIG (reference sequence). The CDR3 loop is CAWITRGGTGELFL.

The genes are TRBV4-3 and TRBJ2-7; D is unclear. This CDR3 has 15 amino acids. Germline CDR1 is LGHNA and CDR2 is YSLEER. V was clipped by 2 bases and J by 4 bases, with 15 bases between them. CDR3 bases: TGCGCCAGCAGCCAAAATCGAGAGACTCCTTACGAGCAGTACTTC. Amino acids: CASSQNRETPYEQYF.

This clonotype was recorded only once. Just one base apart from a much larger clone, this may be a read error. The chain couples TRBV29-1 to TRBJ2-7; tentative D call: TRBD1 (7 bases). The germline V gene encodes CDR1 SQVTM and CDR2 ANQGSEA. The CDR3 covers 13 residues. The CDR3 is CSATGEAPYVQCF. CDR3 nucleotide sequence: TGCAGCGCTACAGGGGAGGCCCCCTACGTGCAGTGCTTC.

The V call is TRBV12-3 or TRBV12-4, the J call TRBJ2-7; D remains ambiguous. The CDR3 length is 11 residues. CDR3 sequence reads: CASSSSYEQYV. The CDR3 coding sequence is TGTGCCAGCAGTTCTTCTTACGAGCAGTACGTG.

For this clonotype: At one end, the junction sequence differs from germline, possibly due to a read error. The chain couples TRBV6-5 to TRBJ1-6; D gene unclear. The CDR3 is 13 amino acids. Germline values: CDR1 MNHEY, CDR2 SVGAGI. The DNA for the CDR3 is TGTGCCAGCAGTCTACGGGCGGTTTCACCCCTCTACTTT. Encoded protein: CASSLRAVSPLYF.

Concerning this clonotype itself: Its ends do not fully match the called genes, so a read error is possible. V usage is TRBV6-4 and J usage is TRBJ1-1, with a tentative D call TRBD1 (6 bases). Per the germline V gene, CDR1 is MRHNA and CDR2 is SNTAGT. This CDR3 is 14 amino acids long. The CDR3 is CASSEGGHNTGAFF. The CDR3 DNA follows: TGTGCCAGCAGTGAGGGGGGGCATAACACTGGAGCTTTCTTT.

Comment on this clonotype: The junction shows a germline mismatch at one end, possibly a read error. V usage is TRBV11-2 and J usage is TRBJ2-5; 7 nucleotides match TRBD1. In germline, CDR1 is SGHAT, CDR2 FQNNGV. The CDR3 spans 16 residues. DNA for the CDR3: TGTACCGGCAGCCAAACTCCTGCCAGGGGGAAAGAGACTCAGTACTTC. It yields the protein CTGSQTPARGKETQYF.

The chain recombines TRBV4-2 with TRBJ2-7; perhaps TRBD2 as D (5 bases). The CDR3 consists of 16 residues. The V end lost 1 base, the J end lost 0 bases, and 13 bases lay between the germline ends. Germline V gene sequence: CDR1 LGHNA, CDR2 YNFKEQ. The CDR3 is CASSQAAIGVSYEQYF. DNA for the CDR3: TGTGCCAGCAGCCAAGCGGCCATCGGGGTCTCCTACGAGCAGTACTTC.

About this clonotype: Given the absence of the conserved phenylalanine or tryptophan at the CDR3 end, a read error is likely. The V gene is TRBV7-6, the J gene TRBJ2-7, with 9 bases matching TRBD1. Looked up from germline, CDR1 is SGHVS and CDR2 is FNYEAQ. The CDR3 is 15 residues long. The ends lost 1 base at V and 4 bases at J; junction bases unmatched: 5. CDR3 sequence reads: CASSLDVDRGYEQYL. The CDR3 DNA sequence: TGTGCCAGCAGCTTAGATGTGGACAGGGGTTACGAGCAGTACCTC.